These 17 T cell receptor beta chains share one sample of origin, sequenced in a study of beta chain features in type 1 diabetes. Expressed TCRB transcripts were sequenced because the entire RNA isolate underwent reverse transcription. Sequencing was performed with immunoSEQ multiplex PCR; in TCRdb, only in-frame clones are kept and a portion is missing. The table records about 210,000 clones, around 9.9% of them present only once. Sequenced input: central memory CD4+ T cells from blood. The receptors derive from a man aged 18 to 29 in good health.

V is TRBV6-1 and J is TRBJ2-5, with a tentative D call TRBD2 (5 bases). This CDR3 contains 14 residues. V lost 1 base, J lost 6 bases, and 12 bases lay in between. Germline CDR1 is MNHNS and CDR2 is SASEGT. The CDR3 nucleotides read TGTGCCAGCAGTGAAGTTCCGGGGTTGAAGACCCAGTACTTC. Amino acids: CASSEVPGLKTQYF.

This clone was seen only a few times. The V gene is TRBV15, the J gene TRBJ2-3; the D gene is possibly TRBD2 (5 bases). CDR3 length: 16 residues. The V end lost 1 base, the J end lost 0 bases, and 11 bases lay between the germline ends. CDR1 is LNHNV, CDR2 YYDKDF, per germline (reference sequence). For the CDR3, the DNA is TGTGCCACCAGCAGAGGGGCTAGCACTAGCACAGATACGCAGTATTTT. Translation gives CATSRGASTSTDTQYF.

This chain connects TRBV30 to TRBJ1-1; TRBD1 aligns across 7 bases. This CDR3 is built from 11 residues. Looked up from germline, CDR1 is GTSNPN and CDR2 is SVGIG (reference sequence). Trimming removed 7 bases from V and 3 bases from J; junction bases left unmatched: 2. As DNA, the CDR3 is TGTGCCTTACAGGGGTACACTGAAGCTTTCTTT. As protein: CALQGYTEAFF.

This rearrangement joins TRBV30 to TRBJ2-7; 12 nucleotides align to TRBD2. V lost 1 base, J lost 6 bases, and 4 bases stayed unmatched. The CDR3 totals 14 residues. Germline V lookup: CDR1 GTSNPN, CDR2 SVGIG (reference sequence). Written as DNA, the CDR3 is TGTGCCTGGAGTGAAGGACTAGCGGGAACCGAGCAGTACTTC. Protein product: CAWSEGLAGTEQYF.

This clone was seen a few times. This sequence joins TRBV15 and TRBJ2-3; 7 bases map to TRBD2. CDR3 length: 20 amino acids. Germline trimming cut 6 bases from V and 1 base from J; bases unmatched to any gene: 22. The germline V gene encodes CDR1 LNHNV and CDR2 YYDKDF (reference sequence). The DNA of the CDR3 is TGTGCCACCAGTATCCCCCCCCGGGACGGGGGGAGGCCTGGCACAGATACGCAGTATTTT. The encoded protein is CATSIPPRDGGRPGTDTQYF.

This clone showed up just a few times. The CDR3 region is CASSLVGQGKIEQFF. The CDR3 DNA reads as TGTGCCAGCAGCTTAGTCGGACAGGGGAAGATTGAGCAGTTCTTC. This chain uses TRBV7-2 with TRBJ2-1; TRBD1 agrees at 9 bases. Germline V lookup: CDR1 SGHTA, CDR2 FQGNSA. The J segment lost 9 bases and the V segment lost 1 base, leaving 7 bases of the junction unmatched. The CDR3 spans 15 residues.

This clone was counted at least ten times. J is TRBJ2-2 and V is TRBV7-6, with 10 bases matching TRBD2. With 4 bases clipped from V and 4 bases from J, the junction kept 6 bases outside the gene matches. The V gene's germline CDR1 is SGHVS and CDR2 FNYEAQ. This CDR3 contains 16 residues. This CDR3 reads CASSYASGSGTGELFF. CDR3 nucleotide sequence: TGTGCCAGCAGCTATGCTAGCGGGAGCGGCACCGGGGAGCTGTTTTTT.

This rearrangement joins TRBV28 to TRBJ2-7; TRBD1 might be the D (6 bases). CDR1 is MDHEN, CDR2 SYDVKM, per germline. This CDR3 has 13 residues. V gave up 6 bases and J gave up 2 bases, with 11 bases separating them. CDR3 amino acids: CASSRGATYEQYF. CDR3 in DNA: TGTGCCAGCAGCAGGGGAGCGACCTACGAGCAGTACTTC.

This clone was seen more than once but under ten times. This chain connects TRBV4-3 to TRBJ2-6; 8 bases fit TRBD2. CDR1 and CDR2 (germline): LGHNA, YSLEER. There are 19 residues in the CDR3. The trim removed 4 bases at V and 0 bases at J, leaving 11 bases unmatched. DNA of the CDR3: TGCGCCAGCAGCCCCTCAATAGCGGGACCCGCCTCTGGGGCCAACGTCCTGACTTTC. Protein product: CASSPSIAGPASGANVLTF.

The chain has TRBV27 and TRBJ2-3; 7 nucleotides agree with TRBD1. Trimming removed 5 bases from V and 6 bases from J; junction bases left unmatched: 17. From germline, CDR1 is MNHEY and CDR2 SMNVEV (reference sequence). There are 17 residues in the CDR3. CDR3 sequence reads: CASSASTGVGVSDTQYF. Here the CDR3 DNA reads TGTGCCAGCAGTGCATCTACAGGGGTCGGCGTATCCGATACGCAGTATTTT.

This clone occurred a few times. Other DNA sequences in the same sample also yield this CDR3. The chain is built from TRBV5-1 and TRBJ2-5, with D unclear. The CDR3 runs 13 residues. In germline, CDR1 is SGHRS, CDR2 YFSETQ. Between the trimmed V and J ends, which lost 0 bases and 2 bases, there was a span of 5 bases. The CDR3 spells CASSLALQETQYF. For the CDR3, the DNA is TGCGCCAGCAGCTTGGCCCTACAAGAGACCCAGTACTTC.

This chain joins TRBV7-6 and TRBJ2-5, with D unclear. Germline CDR1 SGHVS, CDR2 FNYEAQ. V lost 1 base and J lost 5, with 8 bases in between. The CDR3 is made up of 13 amino acids. This CDR3 reads CASSLGTVETQYF. The DNA for the CDR3 is TGTGCCAGCAGCTTAGGGACCGTGGAGACCCAGTACTTC.

This clone was counted a few times. The V call is TRBV11-2, the J call TRBJ2-7; 10 positions match TRBD2. Matching the DNA end better, TRBJ2-1 makes the J call doubtful. Germline assignment: CDR1 SGHAT and CDR2 FQNNGV. This CDR3 comprises 16 residues. CDR3 in amino acids: CASSLDRASGSNEQFF. The DNA for the CDR3 is TGTGCCAGCAGCTTAGATAGGGCTAGCGGGAGTAATGAGCAGTTCTTC.

The sample holds a few counts of this clone. This chain connects TRBV4-3 to TRBJ1-2; D might be TRBD1 (5 bases). Trimming stripped 0 bases from V and 4 bases from J, with 9 bases between. This CDR3 spans 14 amino acids. Germline CDR1 and CDR2: LGHNA and YSLEER. CDR3 coding DNA: TGCGCCAGCAGCCAAGATACAGGACGCTATGGCTACACCTTC. Its translation: CASSQDTGRYGYTF.

This clone was recorded a few times. The rearrangement links TRBV28 to TRBJ1-2; no firm D call. The CDR3 is 13 residues long. Germline V CDR1 and CDR2: MDHEN, SYDVKM. The V end was cut by 5 bases, the J end by 4 bases, with 11 bases between. CDR3 residues: CASSPHRGYGYTF. The CDR3 DNA is TGTGCCAGCAGTCCCCATCGGGGCTATGGCTACACCTTC.

The V and J genes are TRBV28 and TRBJ2-2; 13 bases agree with TRBD2. With V trimmed by 7 bases and J by 7 bases, 6 bases remained unmatched. Germline loops: CDR1 MDHEN, CDR2 SYDVKM. The CDR3 spans 15 residues. The CDR3 nucleotides are TGTGCCAGCACCCGACTAGCGGGAGGCGTCGGGGAGCTGTTTTTT. It yields the protein CASTRLAGGVGELFF.

The CDR3 sequence is CASRYIPYEQYF. CDR3 sequence (DNA): TGTGCCAGCAGGTACATACCCTACGAGCAGTACTTC. The chain recombines TRBV6-1 with TRBJ2-7; no definite D call. With 6 bases removed from V and 2 bases from J, the gap between germline ends came to 8 bases. This CDR3 has 12 amino acids. Germline V gene sequence: CDR1 MNHNS, CDR2 SASEGT.